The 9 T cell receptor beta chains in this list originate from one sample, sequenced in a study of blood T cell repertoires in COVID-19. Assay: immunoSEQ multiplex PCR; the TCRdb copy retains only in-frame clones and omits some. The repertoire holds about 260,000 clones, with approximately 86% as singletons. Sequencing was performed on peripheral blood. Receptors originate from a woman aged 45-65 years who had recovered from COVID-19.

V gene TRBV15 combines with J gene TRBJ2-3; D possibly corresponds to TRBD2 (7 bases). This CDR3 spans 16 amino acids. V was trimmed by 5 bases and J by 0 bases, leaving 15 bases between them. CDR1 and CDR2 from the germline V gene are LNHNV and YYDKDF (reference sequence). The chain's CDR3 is CATSLGGPSSTDTQYF. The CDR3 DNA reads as TGTGCCACCAGCTTGGGGGGGCCATCTAGCACAGATACGCAGTATTTT.

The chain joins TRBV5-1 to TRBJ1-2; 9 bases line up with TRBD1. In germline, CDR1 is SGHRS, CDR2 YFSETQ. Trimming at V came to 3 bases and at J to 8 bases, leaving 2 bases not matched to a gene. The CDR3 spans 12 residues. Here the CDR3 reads CASSWTGAGYTF. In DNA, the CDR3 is TGCGCCAGCAGCTGGACAGGGGCCGGCTACACCTTC. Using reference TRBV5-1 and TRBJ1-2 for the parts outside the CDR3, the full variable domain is KAGVTQTPRYLIKTRGQQVTLSCSPISGHRSVSWYQQTPGQGLQFLFEYFSETQRNKGNFPGRFSGRQFSNSRSEMNVSTLELGDSALYLCASSWTGAGYTFGSGTRLTVV.

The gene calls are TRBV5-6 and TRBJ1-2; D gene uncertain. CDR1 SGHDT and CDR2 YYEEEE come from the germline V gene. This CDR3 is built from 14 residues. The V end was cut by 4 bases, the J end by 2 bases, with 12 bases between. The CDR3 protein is CASSRVDLNYGYTF. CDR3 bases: TGTGCCAGCAGCCGGGTAGACCTAAACTATGGCTACACCTTC.

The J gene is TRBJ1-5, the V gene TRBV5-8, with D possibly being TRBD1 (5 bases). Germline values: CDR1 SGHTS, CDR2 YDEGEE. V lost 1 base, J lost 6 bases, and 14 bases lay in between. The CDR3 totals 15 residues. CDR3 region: CASSLQGALTQPQHF. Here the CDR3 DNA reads TGTGCCAGCAGCTTGCAAGGGGCGCTTACTCAGCCCCAGCATTTT.

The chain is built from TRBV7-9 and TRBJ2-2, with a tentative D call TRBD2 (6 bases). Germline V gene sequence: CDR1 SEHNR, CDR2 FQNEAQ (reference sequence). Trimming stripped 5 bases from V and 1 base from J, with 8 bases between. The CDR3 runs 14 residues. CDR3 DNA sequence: TGTGCCAGCAGCAAGGAGGGGAACACCGGGGAGCTGTTTTTT. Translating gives CASSKEGNTGELFF.

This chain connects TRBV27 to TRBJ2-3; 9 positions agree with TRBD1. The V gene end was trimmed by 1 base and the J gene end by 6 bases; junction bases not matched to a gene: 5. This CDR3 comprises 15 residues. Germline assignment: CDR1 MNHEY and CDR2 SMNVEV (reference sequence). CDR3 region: CASSLFGTGWDTQYF. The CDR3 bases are TGTGCCAGCAGTTTATTTGGGACAGGGTGGGATACGCAGTATTTT.

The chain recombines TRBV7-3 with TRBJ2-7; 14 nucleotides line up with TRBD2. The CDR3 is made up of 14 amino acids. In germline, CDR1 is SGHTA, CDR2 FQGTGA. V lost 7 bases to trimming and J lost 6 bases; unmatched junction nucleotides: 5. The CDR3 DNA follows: TGTGCCAGCAAGTACGGGACTAGCGGGAGCGAGCAGTACTTC. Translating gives CASKYGTSGSEQYF.

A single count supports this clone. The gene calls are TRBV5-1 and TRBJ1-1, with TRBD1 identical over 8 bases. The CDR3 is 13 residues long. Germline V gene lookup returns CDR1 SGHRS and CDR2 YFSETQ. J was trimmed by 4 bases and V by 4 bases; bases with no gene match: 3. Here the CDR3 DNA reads TGCGCCAGCAGCACCGACAGGGGCACTGAAGCTTTCTTT. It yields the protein CASSTDRGTEAFF.

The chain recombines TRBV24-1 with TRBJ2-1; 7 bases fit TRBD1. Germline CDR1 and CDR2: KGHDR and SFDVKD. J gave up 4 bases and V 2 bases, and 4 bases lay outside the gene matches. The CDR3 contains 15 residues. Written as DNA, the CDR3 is TGTGCCACCAGTGATTCGGGGACAGCGTACAATGAGCAGTTCTTC. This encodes CATSDSGTAYNEQFF.